This TCR beta chain comes out of a study of control samples from healthy donors and cancer patients. Deletions cut 4 bases from V and 2 bases from J, with 8 bases between. This CDR3 comprises 12 residues. Germline CDR1 SQVTM, CDR2 ANQGSEA. Some clones are missing from TCRdb's copy, which holds only in-frame ones; the method was immunoSEQ multiplex PCR. The sample has around 120,000 clones; around 93% are singletons. The chain uses TRBV29-1 and TRBJ1-1; no clear D gene. This clonotype originated in a man aged 50 or older with head and neck cancer. Sequences were obtained from PBMCs. As DNA, the CDR3 is TGCAGCGTTGTTGCGGGCAACACTGAAGCTTTCTTT. It specifies CSVVAGNTEAFF.